These 26 T cell receptor beta chains were all obtained from the same sample, sequenced in a study of Ad26.COV2.S vaccination and SARS-CoV-2 variants. Profiled with immunoSEQ multiplex PCR; TCRdb holds only in-frame clones, not every one. This table has fewer than 400,000 clones, 85% to 90% appearing once. Treatment denoted: over 15 received Ad26.COV2.S at low or high dose, single or two shots; roughly five received placebo; per-sample allocation not given. Sampling occurred on day 63 after the first vaccine or placebo injection. The source material was peripheral blood, sampled in a trial of Ad26.COV2.S vaccine versus placebo. The receptors come from a person aged 18-65 years who received the Ad26.COV2.S COVID-19 vaccine or a placebo.

The chain links TRBV13 to TRBJ2-3, with D perhaps TRBD2 (6 bases). The CDR3 totals 13 residues. The V gene's germline CDR1 is PRHDT and CDR2 FYEKMQ (reference sequence). Trimming cost V 8 bases and J 0 bases, with 9 bases left between them. The CDR3 region has the DNA TGTGCCAGCGCGGGGCTAAGCACAGATACGCAGTATTTT. This gives the protein CASAGLSTDTQYF.

V is TRBV7-9 and J is TRBJ1-1; possible D gene TRBD1, 5 bases. Germline V gives CDR1 SEHNR, CDR2 FQNEAQ (reference sequence). V gave up 1 base and J gave up 10 bases, with 10 bases separating them. The CDR3 spans 12 residues. The CDR3 sequence is CASSLEQGPAFF. The DNA for the CDR3 is TGTGCCAGCAGCTTAGAGCAGGGACCAGCTTTCTTT.

V is TRBV6-5 and J is TRBJ2-7; D uncertain. Trimming took 4 bases from V and 7 from J, leaving 11 bases between them. Germline V CDR1 and CDR2: MNHEY, SVGAGI. The CDR3 is 12 amino acids. The CDR3 DNA sequence: TGTGCCAGCAGTTCGAGCTGGTTTGAGCAGTACGTC. Translating gives CASSSSWFEQYV.

The chain has TRBV5-1 and TRBJ2-7, with a tentative D call TRBD1 (5 bases). The germline gives CDR1 SGHRS, CDR2 YFSETQ. V was cut by 4 bases and J by 0 bases, with 17 bases left in between. The CDR3 contains 16 residues. CDR3 bases: TGCGCCAGCAGCCCCCTACAGGTTTTTAGCTCCTACGAGCAGTACTTC. It translates to CASSPLQVFSSYEQYF.

This clone was detected only once. The V gene is TRBV18, the J gene TRBJ2-2, with D uncertain. The CDR3 sequence is 15 residues long. Germline V gene lookup returns CDR1 KGHSH and CDR2 LQKENI. V gave up 2 bases and J gave up 2 bases, with 9 bases separating them. CDR3 amino acids: CASSPRKLNTGELFF. In DNA form, the CDR3 reads TGTGCCAGCTCACCAAGGAAGCTCAACACCGGGGAGCTGTTTTTT.

As for this clone: The same CDR3 can be traced to other DNA sequences in this sample. The rearrangement joins TRBV19 to TRBJ2-1; no clear D gene. Per germline, CDR1 LNHDA and CDR2 SQIVND (reference sequence). V was cut by 2 bases and J by 9 bases, with 5 bases left in between. The CDR3 is made up of 11 amino acids. The CDR3 coding sequence is TGTGCCAGTAGTATACTCAGTGAGCAGTTCTTC. Its protein product is CASSILSEQFF.

J is TRBJ2-1 and V is TRBV28; D gene unclear. CDR1 and CDR2 (germline): MDHEN, SYDVKM. CDR3 length: 15 residues. The V end was cut by 3 bases, the J end by 1 base, with 10 bases between. The CDR3 sequence is CASSFPPLSYNEQFF. DNA for the CDR3: TGTGCCAGCAGTTTCCCCCCTCTTTCCTACAATGAGCAGTTCTTC. Variable domain in full (rest from reference TRBV28 and TRBJ2-1): DVKVTQSSRYLVKRTGEKVFLECVQDMDHENMFWYRQDPGLGLRLIYFSYDVKMKEKGDIPEGYSVSREKKERFSLILESASTNQTSMYLCASSFPPLSYNEQFFGPGTRLTVL.

On this clone itself: Other DNA sequences of this sample code for an identical CDR3. The genes are TRBV4-1 and TRBJ1-2; D remains unclear. V was trimmed by 0 bases and J by 0 bases, leaving 2 bases between them. Germline loops: CDR1 MGHRA, CDR2 YSYEKL. The CDR3 has 13 residues. CDR3 in DNA: TGCGCCAGCAGCCAAGATCCTAACTATGGCTACACCTTC. Translation gives CASSQDPNYGYTF.

The V gene is TRBV19, the J gene TRBJ2-3; weak D call: TRBD1 (5 bases). Germline-derived CDR1 and CDR2 are LNHDA and SQIVND (reference sequence). This CDR3 has 15 residues. The V gene lost 6 bases and the J gene lost 2 bases, with 15 bases spanning the gap. The CDR3 loop is CASSIRDSYTDTQYF. Here the CDR3 DNA reads TGTGCCAGTAGCATTAGAGACAGTTACACAGATACGCAGTATTTT.

The V and J genes are TRBV2 and TRBJ2-2, with 9 positions matching TRBD2. Germline lookup yields CDR1 SNHLY and CDR2 FYNNEI. This CDR3 is 16 amino acids long. V lost 2 bases and J lost 4; bases outside the gene matches: 5. CDR3 DNA: TGTGCCAGCAGTGAAAGGCTAGCGGGAACCACCGGGGAGCTGTTTTTT. Translation: CASSERLAGTTGELFF.

The chain is built from TRBV11-2 and TRBJ2-3; D possibly uses TRBD1 or TRBD2 (6 bases each). This CDR3 comprises 15 residues. From germline, CDR1 is SGHAT and CDR2 FQNNGV. V was shortened by 2 bases and J by 3 bases, with 12 bases between the two germline ends. The CDR3, as DNA: TGTGCCAGCAGCTTAACCGGGGGCAAAACAGATACGCAGTATTTT. It specifies CASSLTGGKTDTQYF.

This chain joins TRBV2 and TRBJ1-5; maybe TRBD1 (6 bases). CDR1 is SNHLY and CDR2 is FYNNEI in the germline V gene. The V gene lost 4 bases and the J gene lost 3 bases, with 16 bases spanning the gap. The CDR3 contains 16 residues. This chain's CDR3 is CASSGGRGENNQPQHF. The CDR3 coding sequence is TGTGCCAGCAGTGGGGGCAGGGGCGAAAACAATCAGCCCCAGCATTTT.

This clone was seen once. The chain is built from TRBV14 and TRBJ2-5, with 8 positions matching TRBD2. The germline CDR1 and CDR2 sequences are SGHDN and FVKESK. The CDR3 is 16 amino acids. The V segment lost 1 base and the J segment 4 bases; nucleotides outside the gene matches: 8. The CDR3 here is CASSQGLTSGLETQYF. Here the CDR3 DNA reads TGTGCCAGCAGCCAAGGGCTAACTAGCGGATTAGAGACCCAGTACTTC.

V is TRBV6-1 and J is TRBJ1-2; weak D call: TRBD1 (6 bases). The V gene lost 5 bases and the J gene lost 3 bases, with 19 bases spanning the gap. The CDR3 has 16 residues. Germline lookup yields CDR1 MNHNS and CDR2 SASEGT. The CDR3 coding sequence is TGTGCCAGCAGTAAAGGGGGAAATCAAGGGTACTATGGCTACACCTTC. It codes for CASSKGGNQGYYGYTF.

This clone was found once. The J gene is TRBJ2-2, the V gene TRBV27; TRBD1 might be the D (6 bases). Per the germline V gene, CDR1 is MNHEY and CDR2 is SMNVEV (reference sequence). The CDR3 loop spans 16 amino acids. Trimming pared 6 bases from V and 6 bases from J, leaving 20 bases between. The CDR3 nucleotides read TGTGCCAGCAGCGACACAGGGAGAGGTAAACCCGGGGAGCTGTTTTTT. Translating it yields CASSDTGRGKPGELFF.

In this sample, this clone turned up once. V and J are TRBV2 and TRBJ1-4; D is possibly TRBD1 (5 bases). V lost 6 bases and J 0 bases, leaving 17 bases between the germline ends. The germline CDR1 and CDR2 sequences are SNHLY and FYNNEI. There are 17 residues in the CDR3. The CDR3 region is CASSWSGTHATNEKLFF. DNA for the CDR3: TGTGCCAGCAGCTGGAGCGGGACCCATGCAACTAATGAAAAACTGTTTTTT.

The rearrangement uses TRBV5-6 and TRBJ2-7; D possibly matches TRBD1 or TRBD2 (5 bases each). Trimming left V 1 base short and J 3 bases short, with 11 bases between. The length of the CDR3 is 14 residues. Per germline, CDR1 SGHDT and CDR2 YYEEEE. Written as DNA, the CDR3 is TGTGCCAGCAGCTTGAGGGACGGGTTCTACGAGCAGTACTTC. This sequence encodes CASSLRDGFYEQYF. The variable domain in full, completed from reference TRBV5-6 and TRBJ2-7, reads DAGVTQSPTHLIKTRGQQVTLRCSPKSGHDTVSWYQQALGQGPQFIFQYYEEEERQRGNFPDRFSGHQFPNYSSELNVNALLLGDSALYLCASSLRDGFYEQYFGPGTRLTVT.

The chain combines TRBV13 with TRBJ1-3; TRBD1 agrees at 10 bases. CDR1 PRHDT and CDR2 FYEKMQ come from the germline V gene (reference sequence). This CDR3 is built from 15 residues. After removal of 5 bases from V and 3 bases from J, the junction contained 4 bases not matched to a gene. CDR3 sequence reads: CASSTRTGGGNTIYF. CDR3 coding DNA: TGTGCCAGCAGCACTCGGACAGGGGGTGGAAACACCATATATTTT.

The chain carries TRBV29-1 and TRBJ1-1; no reliable D call. Between the trimmed V and J ends, which lost 4 bases and 0 bases, there was a span of 9 bases. Germline V lookup: CDR1 SQVTM, CDR2 ANQGSEA. The CDR3 loop spans 13 amino acids. CDR3 amino acids: CSVATILNTEAFF. CDR3 DNA sequence: TGCAGCGTTGCCACTATTTTGAACACTGAAGCTTTCTTT.

The chain is built from TRBV3-1 (or the pseudogene TRBV3-2) and TRBJ2-6; the D gene is possibly TRBD2 (6 bases). With 0 bases removed from V and 2 bases from J, the gap between germline ends came to 32 bases. Per germline, CDR1 LGHDT and CDR2 YNNKEL (reference sequence). The CDR3 runs to 24 residues. This CDR3 reads CASSQDLERIAGPTYSTGANVLTF. The DNA of the CDR3 is TGTGCCAGCAGCCAAGACCTCGAAAGAATCGCGGGGCCTACCTACTCAACTGGGGCCAACGTCCTGACTTTC.

The CDR3 reads CASSAFSGAGDQPQHF. CDR3 DNA: TGTGCCAGCAGTGCCTTCTCCGGGGCAGGGGATCAGCCCCAGCATTTT. The rearrangement uses TRBV25-1 and TRBJ1-5, with D possibly being TRBD1 (6 bases). This CDR3 has 16 residues. CDR1 and CDR2 from the germline V gene are MGHDK and SYGVNS. Between the trimmed V and J ends, which lost 4 bases and 5 bases, there was a span of 18 bases.

This chain connects TRBV5-5 to TRBJ1-4; D is undetermined. The CDR3 runs 15 residues. V was cut by 1 base and J by 12 bases, with 19 bases left in between. Germline-derived CDR1 and CDR2 are SGHKS and YYEKEE (reference sequence). The CDR3 protein is CASSLFVFGDGELFF. Here the CDR3 DNA reads TGTGCCAGCAGCTTGTTCGTTTTCGGCGACGGGGAACTGTTTTTT. Full variable domain (missing parts from reference TRBV5-5 and TRBJ1-4): DAGVTQSPTHLIKTRGQQVTLRCSPISGHKSVSWYQQVLGQGPQFIFQYYEKEERGRGNFPDRFSARQFPNYSSELNVNALLLGDSALYLCASSLFVFGDGELFFGSGTQLSVL.

The J gene is TRBJ2-7, the V gene TRBV5-1; possibly TRBD1 for D (6 bases). CDR3 length equals 15 residues. Germline loops: CDR1 SGHRS, CDR2 YFSETQ. V lost 0 bases to trimming and J lost 2 bases, with 12 bases between them. The CDR3 protein is CASSLDGQGPYEQYF. Written as DNA, the CDR3 is TGCGCCAGCAGCTTGGATGGTCAGGGGCCCTACGAGCAGTACTTC.

V gene TRBV6-5 combines with J gene TRBJ1-4, with D tentatively TRBD1 (5 bases). Trimming took off 6 bases at V and 8 bases at J, with 19 bases between the two ends. CDR1 and CDR2 (germline): MNHEY, SVGAGI. The CDR3 loop spans 15 amino acids. DNA of the CDR3: TGTGCCAGCAGCCCGGCGGGTGGGGGGATCGAAAAACTGTTTTTT. It is translated as CASSPAGGGIEKLFF.

The rearrangement uses TRBV6-1 and TRBJ1-5; 7 nucleotides agree with TRBD1. The V gene end was trimmed by 0 bases and the J gene end by 4 bases; junction bases not matched to a gene: 3. Germline V gene lookup returns CDR1 MNHNS and CDR2 SASEGT. CDR3 length: 15 residues. CDR3 residues: CASSEAPGGNQPQHF. CDR3 DNA sequence: TGTGCCAGCAGTGAAGCCCCAGGGGGTAATCAGCCCCAGCATTTT.

The rearrangement joins TRBV4-1 to TRBJ2-5; 8 positions match TRBD1. This CDR3 spans 16 amino acids. V was pared by 1 base and J by 5 bases, with 9 bases of the junction left unmatched. Germline V gives CDR1 MGHRA, CDR2 YSYEKL. The CDR3 nucleotides read TGCGCCAGCAGCCAAGGGCAGGGGGCGACCCGGGAGACCCAGTACTTC. It yields the protein CASSQGQGATRETQYF.